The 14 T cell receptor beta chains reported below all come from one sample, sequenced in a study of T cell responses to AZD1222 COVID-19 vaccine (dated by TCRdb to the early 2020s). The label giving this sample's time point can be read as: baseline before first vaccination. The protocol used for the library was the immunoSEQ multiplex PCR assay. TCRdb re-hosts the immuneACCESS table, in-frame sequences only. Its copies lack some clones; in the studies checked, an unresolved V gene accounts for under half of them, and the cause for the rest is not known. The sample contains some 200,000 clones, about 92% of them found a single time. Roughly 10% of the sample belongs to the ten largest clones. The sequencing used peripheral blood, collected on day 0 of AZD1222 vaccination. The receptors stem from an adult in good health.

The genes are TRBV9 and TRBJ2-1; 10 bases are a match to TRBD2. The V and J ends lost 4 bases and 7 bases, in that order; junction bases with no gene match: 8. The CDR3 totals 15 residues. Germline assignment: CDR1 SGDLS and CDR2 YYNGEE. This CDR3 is CASSQGIAGGNEQFF. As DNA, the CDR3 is TGTGCCAGCAGCCAGGGGATAGCGGGAGGTAATGAGCAGTTCTTC.

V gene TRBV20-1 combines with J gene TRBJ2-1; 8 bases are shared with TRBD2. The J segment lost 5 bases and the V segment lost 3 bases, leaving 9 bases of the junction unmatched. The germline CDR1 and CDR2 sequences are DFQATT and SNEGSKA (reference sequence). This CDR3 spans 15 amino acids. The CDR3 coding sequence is TGCAGTGCTAGTTTCGGAGGTAGCGGGAACAATGAGCAGTTCTTC. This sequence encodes CSASFGGSGNNEQFF.

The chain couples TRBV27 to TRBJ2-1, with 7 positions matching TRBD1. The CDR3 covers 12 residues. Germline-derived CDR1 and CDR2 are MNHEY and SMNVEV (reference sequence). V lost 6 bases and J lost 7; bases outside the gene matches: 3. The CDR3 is CASRGGRNEQFF. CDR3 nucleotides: TGTGCCAGCAGAGGGGGCCGGAATGAGCAGTTCTTC.

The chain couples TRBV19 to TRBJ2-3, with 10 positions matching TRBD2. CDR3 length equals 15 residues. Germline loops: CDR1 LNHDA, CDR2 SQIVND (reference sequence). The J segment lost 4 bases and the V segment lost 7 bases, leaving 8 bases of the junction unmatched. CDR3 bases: TGTGCCAGTAAAACGGGACTAGCGTTCCCAGATACGCAGTATTTT. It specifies CASKTGLAFPDTQYF. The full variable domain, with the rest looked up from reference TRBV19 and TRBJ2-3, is DGGITQSPKYLFRKEGQNVTLSCEQNLNHDAMYWYRQDPGQGLRLIYYSQIVNDFQKGDIAEGYSVSREKKESFPLTVTSAQKNPTAFYLCASKTGLAFPDTQYFGPGTRLTVL.

The CDR3 loop reads CASTSDRDFEAFF. CDR3 nucleotides: TGTGCCAGTACCTCGGACAGGGACTTTGAAGCTTTCTTT. The chain carries TRBV19 and TRBJ1-1, with 8 bases aligning to TRBD1. V lost 7 bases, J lost 7 bases, and 8 bases stayed unmatched. The CDR3 has 13 residues. The V gene's germline CDR1 is LNHDA and CDR2 SQIVND (reference sequence).

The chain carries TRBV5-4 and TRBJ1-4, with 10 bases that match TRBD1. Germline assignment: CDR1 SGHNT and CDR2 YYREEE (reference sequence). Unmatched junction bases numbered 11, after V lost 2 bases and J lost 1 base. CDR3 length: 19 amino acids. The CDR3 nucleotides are TGTGCCAGCAGCTTAATGACAGGGGGCGAAGCCGAAACTAATGAAAAACTGTTTTTT. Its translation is CASSLMTGGEAETNEKLFF.

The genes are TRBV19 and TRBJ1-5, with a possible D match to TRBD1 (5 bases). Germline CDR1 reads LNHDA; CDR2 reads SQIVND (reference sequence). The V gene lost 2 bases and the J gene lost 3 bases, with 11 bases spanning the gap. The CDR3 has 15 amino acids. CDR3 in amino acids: CASSINRQFNQPQHF. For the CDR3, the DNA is TGTGCCAGTAGTATAAATCGACAGTTCAATCAGCCCCAGCATTTT.

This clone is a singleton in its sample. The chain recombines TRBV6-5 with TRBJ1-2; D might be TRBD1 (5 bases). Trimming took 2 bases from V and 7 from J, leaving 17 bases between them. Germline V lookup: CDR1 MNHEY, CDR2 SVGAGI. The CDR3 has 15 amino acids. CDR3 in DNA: TGTGCCAGCAGTTACGGGGGACGGACGTTTTCTGGCTACACCTTC. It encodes CASSYGGRTFSGYTF.

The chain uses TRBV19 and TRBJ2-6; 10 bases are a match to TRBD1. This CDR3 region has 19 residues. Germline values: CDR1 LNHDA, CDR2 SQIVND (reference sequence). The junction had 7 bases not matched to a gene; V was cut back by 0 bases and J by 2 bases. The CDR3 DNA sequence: TGTGCCAGTAGTATAGATCGGGACAGGGGAGTGACTGGGGCCAACGTCCTGACTTTC. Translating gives CASSIDRDRGVTGANVLTF.

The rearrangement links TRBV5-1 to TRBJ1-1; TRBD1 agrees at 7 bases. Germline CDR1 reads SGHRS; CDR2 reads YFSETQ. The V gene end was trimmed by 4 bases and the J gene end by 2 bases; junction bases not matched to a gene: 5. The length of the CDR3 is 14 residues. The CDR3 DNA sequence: TGCGCCAGCAGCCCGGACAGGACAAACACTGAAGCTTTCTTT. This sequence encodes CASSPDRTNTEAFF.

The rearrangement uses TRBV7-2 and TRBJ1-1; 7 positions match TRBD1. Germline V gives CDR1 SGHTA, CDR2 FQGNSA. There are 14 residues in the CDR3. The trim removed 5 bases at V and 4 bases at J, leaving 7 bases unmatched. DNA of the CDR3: TGTGCCAGCAGCGCTCAGGGGGGTAGCACTGAAGCTTTCTTT. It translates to CASSAQGGSTEAFF. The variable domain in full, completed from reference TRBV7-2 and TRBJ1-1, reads GAGVSQSPSNKVTEKGKDVELRCDPISGHTALYWYRQSLGQGLEFLIYFQGNSAPDKSGLPSDRFSAERTGGSVSTLTIQRTQQEDSAVYLCASSAQGGSTEAFFGQGTRLTVV.

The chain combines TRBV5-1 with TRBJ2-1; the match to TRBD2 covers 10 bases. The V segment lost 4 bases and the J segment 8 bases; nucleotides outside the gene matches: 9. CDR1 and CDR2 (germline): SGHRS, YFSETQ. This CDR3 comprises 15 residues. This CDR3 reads CASSHPSGRFYEQFF. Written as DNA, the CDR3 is TGCGCCAGCAGCCACCCTAGCGGGAGATTCTATGAGCAGTTCTTC.

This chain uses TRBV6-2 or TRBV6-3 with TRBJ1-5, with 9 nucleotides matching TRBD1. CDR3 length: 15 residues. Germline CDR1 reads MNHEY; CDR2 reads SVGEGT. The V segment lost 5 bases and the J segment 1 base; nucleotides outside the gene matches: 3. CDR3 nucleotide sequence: TGTGCCAGCAGTCAAACAGGGGGCAGCAATCAGCCCCAGCATTTT. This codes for CASSQTGGSNQPQHF.

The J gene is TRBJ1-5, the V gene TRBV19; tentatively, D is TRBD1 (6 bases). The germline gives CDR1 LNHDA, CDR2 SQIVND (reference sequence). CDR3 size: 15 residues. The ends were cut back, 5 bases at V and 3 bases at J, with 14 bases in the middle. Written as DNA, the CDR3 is TGTGCCAGTAGTGACGGCAGGGGCCCCAATCAGCCCCAGCATTTT. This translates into CASSDGRGPNQPQHF.